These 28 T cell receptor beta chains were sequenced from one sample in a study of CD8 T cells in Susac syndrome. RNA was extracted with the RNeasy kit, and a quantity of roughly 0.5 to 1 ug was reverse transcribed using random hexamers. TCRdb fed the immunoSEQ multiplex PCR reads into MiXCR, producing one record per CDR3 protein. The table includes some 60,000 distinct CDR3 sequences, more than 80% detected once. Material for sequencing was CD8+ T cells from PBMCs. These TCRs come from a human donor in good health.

For the CDR3, the DNA is TGTGCCAGCAGCTTGCTCCGGGACAGGTACAATGAGCAGTTCTTC. Amino acid sequence: CASSLLRDRYNEQFF. The chain employs TRBV7-3 and TRBJ2-1; 8 bases fit TRBD1. With 3 bases clipped from V and 4 bases from J, the junction kept 5 bases outside the gene matches. The CDR3 extends over 15 amino acids. From germline, CDR1 is SGHTA and CDR2 FQGTGA.

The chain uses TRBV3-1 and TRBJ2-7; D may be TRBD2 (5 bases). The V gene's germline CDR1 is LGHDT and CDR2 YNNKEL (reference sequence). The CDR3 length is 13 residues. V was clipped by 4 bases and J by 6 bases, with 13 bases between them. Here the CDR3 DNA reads TGTGCCAGCAGCCCTGGACTGTTCCTCGAGCAGTACTTC. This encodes CASSPGLFLEQYF.

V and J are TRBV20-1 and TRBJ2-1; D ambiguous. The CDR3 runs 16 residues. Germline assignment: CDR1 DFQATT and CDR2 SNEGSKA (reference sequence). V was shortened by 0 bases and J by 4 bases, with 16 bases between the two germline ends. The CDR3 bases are TGCAGTGCTAGAGATACGGCAGGCGAGTGGTACAATGAGCAGTTCTTC. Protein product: CSARDTAGEWYNEQFF.

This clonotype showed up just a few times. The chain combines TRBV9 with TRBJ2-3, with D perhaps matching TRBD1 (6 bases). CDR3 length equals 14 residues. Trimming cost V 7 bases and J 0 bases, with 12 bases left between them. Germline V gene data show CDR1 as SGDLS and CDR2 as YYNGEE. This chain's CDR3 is CASGMGASTDTQYF. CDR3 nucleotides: TGTGCCAGCGGCATGGGGGCTAGCACAGATACGCAGTATTTT.

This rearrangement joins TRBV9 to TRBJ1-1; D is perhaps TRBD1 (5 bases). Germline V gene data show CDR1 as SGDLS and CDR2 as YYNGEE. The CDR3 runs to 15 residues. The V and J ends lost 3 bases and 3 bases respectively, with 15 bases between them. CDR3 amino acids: CASSANQGWHTEAFF. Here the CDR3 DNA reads TGTGCCAGCAGCGCAAACCAGGGTTGGCACACTGAAGCTTTCTTT.

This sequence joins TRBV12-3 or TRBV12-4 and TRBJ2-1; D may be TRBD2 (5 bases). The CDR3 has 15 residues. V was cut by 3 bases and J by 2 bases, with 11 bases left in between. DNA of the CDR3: TGTGCCAGCAGTTTTGGGAGCTTGCCCTACAATGAGCAGTTCTTC. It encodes CASSFGSLPYNEQFF.

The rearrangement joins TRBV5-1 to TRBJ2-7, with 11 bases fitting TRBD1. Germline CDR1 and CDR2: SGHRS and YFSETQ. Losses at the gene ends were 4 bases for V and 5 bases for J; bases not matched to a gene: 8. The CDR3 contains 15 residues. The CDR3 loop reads CASSPGTGGQNEQYF. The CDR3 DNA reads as TGCGCCAGCAGCCCAGGGACAGGGGGACAGAACGAGCAGTACTTC.

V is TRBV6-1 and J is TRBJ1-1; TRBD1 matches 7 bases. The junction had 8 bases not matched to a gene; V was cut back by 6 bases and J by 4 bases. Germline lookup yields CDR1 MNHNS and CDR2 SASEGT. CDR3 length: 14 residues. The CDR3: CASSPTGSGTEAFF. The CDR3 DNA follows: TGTGCCAGCAGCCCGACAGGGTCGGGCACTGAAGCTTTCTTT.

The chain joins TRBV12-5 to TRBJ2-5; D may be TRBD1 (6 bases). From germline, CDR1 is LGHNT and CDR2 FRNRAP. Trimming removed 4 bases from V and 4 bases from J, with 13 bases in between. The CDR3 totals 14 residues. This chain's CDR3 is CASGSWTDPETQYF. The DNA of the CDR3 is TGTGCTAGTGGTTCCTGGACAGACCCAGAGACCCAGTACTTC.

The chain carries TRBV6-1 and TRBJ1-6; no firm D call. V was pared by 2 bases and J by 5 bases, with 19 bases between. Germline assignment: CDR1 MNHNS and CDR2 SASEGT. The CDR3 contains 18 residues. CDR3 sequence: CASSEYHLRQPDNSPLHF. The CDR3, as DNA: TGTGCCAGCAGTGAATACCACTTACGACAACCGGATAATTCACCCCTCCACTTT.

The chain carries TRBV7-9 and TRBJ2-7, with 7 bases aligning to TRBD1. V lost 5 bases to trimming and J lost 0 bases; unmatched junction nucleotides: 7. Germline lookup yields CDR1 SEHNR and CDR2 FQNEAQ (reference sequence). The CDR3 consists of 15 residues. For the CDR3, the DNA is TGTGCCAGCAGCCAGGGGGAAGAAGGCTCCTACGAGCAGTACTTC. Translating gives CASSQGEEGSYEQYF. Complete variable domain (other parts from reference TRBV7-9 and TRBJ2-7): DTGVSQNPRHKITKRGQNVTFRCDPISEHNRLYWYRQTLGQGPEFLTYFQNEAQLEKSRLLSDRFSAERPKGSFSTLEIQRTEQGDSAMYLCASSQGEEGSYEQYFGPGTRLTVT.

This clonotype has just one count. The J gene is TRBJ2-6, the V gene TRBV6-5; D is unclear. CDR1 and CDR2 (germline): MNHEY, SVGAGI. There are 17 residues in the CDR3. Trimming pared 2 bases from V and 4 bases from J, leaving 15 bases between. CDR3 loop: CASSYQVSSGGANVLTF. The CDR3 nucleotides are TGTGCCAGCAGTTACCAGGTGTCCTCGGGCGGGGCCAACGTCCTGACTTTC.

The CDR3 protein is CASSLTGALNEQFF. In DNA form, the CDR3 reads TGTGCCAGCAGCTTAACCGGGGCCCTCAATGAGCAGTTCTTC. V usage is TRBV7-9 and J usage is TRBJ2-1, with D perhaps matching TRBD1 or TRBD2 (5 bases each). The CDR3 has 14 residues. V shed 2 bases and J shed 6 bases, with 11 bases lying between them. From germline, CDR1 is SEHNR and CDR2 FQNEAQ (reference sequence).

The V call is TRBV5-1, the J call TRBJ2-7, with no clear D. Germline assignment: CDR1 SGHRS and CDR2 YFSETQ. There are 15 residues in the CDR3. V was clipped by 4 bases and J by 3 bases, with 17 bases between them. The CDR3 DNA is TGCGCCAGCAGCCCCGGTTTCGGGCAGGTCTACGAGCAGTACTTC. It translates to CASSPGFGQVYEQYF.

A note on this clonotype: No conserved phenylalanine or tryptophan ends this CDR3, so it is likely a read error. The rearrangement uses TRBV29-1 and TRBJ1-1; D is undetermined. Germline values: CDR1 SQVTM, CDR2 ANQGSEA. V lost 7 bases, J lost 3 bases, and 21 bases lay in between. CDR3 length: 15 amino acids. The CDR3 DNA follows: TGCAGCGGGACGGGCAGGCCGTCTTGGGACACTGAAGCTTTCCTT. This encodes CSGTGRPSWDTEAFL.

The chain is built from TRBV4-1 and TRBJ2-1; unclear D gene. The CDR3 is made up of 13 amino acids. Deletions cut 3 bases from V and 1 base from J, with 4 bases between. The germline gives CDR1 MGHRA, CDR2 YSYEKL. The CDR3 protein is CASSQESYNEQFF. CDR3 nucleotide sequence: TGCGCCAGCAGCCAGGAATCCTACAATGAGCAGTTCTTC.

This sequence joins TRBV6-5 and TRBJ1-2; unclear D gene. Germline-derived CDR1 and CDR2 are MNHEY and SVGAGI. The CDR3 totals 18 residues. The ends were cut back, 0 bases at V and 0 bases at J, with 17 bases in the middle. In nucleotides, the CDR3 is TGTGCCAGCAGTTACTCGATGTGGAGGGAAGATTCTAACTATGGCTACACCTTC. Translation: CASSYSMWREDSNYGYTF.

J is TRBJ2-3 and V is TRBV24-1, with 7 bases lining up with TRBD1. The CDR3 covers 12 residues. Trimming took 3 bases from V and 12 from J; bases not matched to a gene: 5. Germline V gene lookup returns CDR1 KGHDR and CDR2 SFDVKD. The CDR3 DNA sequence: TGTGCCACCAGTGATCGACAGGGATCCCAGTATTTT. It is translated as CATSDRQGSQYF.

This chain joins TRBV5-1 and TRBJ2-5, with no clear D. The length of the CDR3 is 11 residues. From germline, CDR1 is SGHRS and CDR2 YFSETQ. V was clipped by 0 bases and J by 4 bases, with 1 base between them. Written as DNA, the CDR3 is TGCGCCAGCAGCTTGGCAGAGACCCAGTACTTC. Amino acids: CASSLAETQYF.

The CDR3 sequence is CSAESSGLASYEQYF. The CDR3 DNA reads TGCAGTGCCGAATCATCGGGGCTAGCAAGCTACGAGCAGTACTTC. The chain recombines TRBV20-1 with TRBJ2-7; tentatively, D is TRBD1 or TRBD2 (5 bases each). Germline loops: CDR1 DFQATT, CDR2 SNEGSKA (reference sequence). V lost 6 bases to trimming and J lost 3 bases, with 21 bases between them. The length of the CDR3 is 15 residues.

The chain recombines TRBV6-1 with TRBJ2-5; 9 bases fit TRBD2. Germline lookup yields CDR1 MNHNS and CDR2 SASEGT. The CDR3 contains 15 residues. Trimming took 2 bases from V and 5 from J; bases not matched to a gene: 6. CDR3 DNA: TGTGCCAGCAGTGAACTTGCGGGGGGGGGTGAGACCCAGTACTTC. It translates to CASSELAGGGETQYF.

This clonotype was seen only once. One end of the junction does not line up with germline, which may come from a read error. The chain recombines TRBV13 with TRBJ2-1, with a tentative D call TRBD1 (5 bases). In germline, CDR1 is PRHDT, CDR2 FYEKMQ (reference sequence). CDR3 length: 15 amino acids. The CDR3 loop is CASSLGDKGYNEQFF. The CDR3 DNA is TGTGCCAGCAGCTTAGGGGACAAAGGCTACAATGAACAGTTCTTC.

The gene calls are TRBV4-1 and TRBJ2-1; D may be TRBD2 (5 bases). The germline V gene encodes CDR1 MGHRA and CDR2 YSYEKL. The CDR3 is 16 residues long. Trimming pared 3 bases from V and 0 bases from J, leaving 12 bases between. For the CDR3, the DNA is TGCGCCAGCAGCCAGAGGACGGGGAGCTCCTACAATGAGCAGTTCTTC. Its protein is CASSQRTGSSYNEQFF.

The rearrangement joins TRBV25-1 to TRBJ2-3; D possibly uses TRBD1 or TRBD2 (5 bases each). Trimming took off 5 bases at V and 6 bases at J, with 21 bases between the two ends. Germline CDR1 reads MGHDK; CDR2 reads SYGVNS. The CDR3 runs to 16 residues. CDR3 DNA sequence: TGTGCCAGCAGTCCCCTTACTTGGGGGTCTGGGGATACGCAGTATTTT. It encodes CASSPLTWGSGDTQYF.

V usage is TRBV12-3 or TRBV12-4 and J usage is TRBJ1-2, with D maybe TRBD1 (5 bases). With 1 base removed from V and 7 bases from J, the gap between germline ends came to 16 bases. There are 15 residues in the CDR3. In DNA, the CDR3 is TGTGCCAGCAGTTTAGAGCTGATTGGGGCCGCTGGCTACACCTTC. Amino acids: CASSLELIGAAGYTF.

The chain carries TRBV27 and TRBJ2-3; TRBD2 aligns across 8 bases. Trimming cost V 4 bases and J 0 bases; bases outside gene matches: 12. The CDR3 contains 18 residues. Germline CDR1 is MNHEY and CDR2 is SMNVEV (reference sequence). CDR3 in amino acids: CASSSIGGAASSTDTQYF. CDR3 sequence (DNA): TGTGCCAGCAGTTCAATCGGGGGGGCCGCCTCTAGCACAGATACGCAGTATTTT.

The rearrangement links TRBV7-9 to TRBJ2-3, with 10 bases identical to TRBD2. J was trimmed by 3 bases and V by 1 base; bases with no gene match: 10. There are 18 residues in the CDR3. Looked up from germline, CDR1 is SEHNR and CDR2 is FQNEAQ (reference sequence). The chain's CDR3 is CASSLVASGGSRTDTQYF. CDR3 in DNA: TGTGCCAGCAGCTTAGTGGCTAGCGGGGGCTCGAGGACAGATACGCAGTATTTT.

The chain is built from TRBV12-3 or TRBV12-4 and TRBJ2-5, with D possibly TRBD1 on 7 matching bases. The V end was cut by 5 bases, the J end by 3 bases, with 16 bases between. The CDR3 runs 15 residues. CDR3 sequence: CASSGRTGPKETQYF. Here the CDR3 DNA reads TGTGCCAGCAGTGGGAGGACAGGACCTAAAGAGACCCAGTACTTC.